The clone carrying this T cell receptor (beta chain) showed up just a few times. The data stem from a study of blood T cell repertoires in COVID-19. Study as a whole: The cDNA or gDNA used as material had been derived from T cells, B-cell-depleted T cells, or PBMCs.

The method was immunoSEQ multiplex PCR; TCRdb's version includes in-frame clones alone and lacks a portion of them. The sample records fewer than 250,000 clones, 80% to 85% being singletons. V lost 6 bases to trimming and J lost 0 bases, with 9 bases between them. Germline CDR1 is MGHDK and CDR2 is SYGVNS. The CDR3 length is 15 residues. The clonotype comes from a woman between 50 and 59 years old with acute COVID-19. V and J are TRBV25-1 and TRBJ1-6; no firm D call. Sequences were obtained from PBMCs or T cells enriched from blood (not recorded which). The CDR3 region has the DNA TGTGCCAGCAGCGGATCGGGCTCCTATAATTCACCCCTCCACTTT. Translating it yields CASSGSGSYNSPLHF.